A single T cell receptor (beta chain) is shown here with its context. The data derive from a study of blood T cell repertoires in COVID-19. Study-level background: The United States, Italy and Spain supplied acute and convalescent COVID-19 samples.

Trimming took off 5 bases at V and 1 base at J, with 9 bases between the two ends. CDR3 length: 13 residues. The germline V gene encodes CDR1 SGHTA and CDR2 FQGTGA. TCRdb's table, derived via immunoSEQ multiplex PCR, lists solely in-frame clones and lacks some. This table has tens of thousands of clones, 85% to 90% appearing once. The chain carries TRBV7-3 and TRBJ2-7; D is possibly TRBD2 (7 bases). This sequence was found in a man between 60 and 75 years old with acute or convalescent COVID-19. The sequenced sample consisted of peripheral blood. The CDR3 nucleotides read TGTGCCAGCAGCAGCGGGACATCCTACGAGCAGTACTTC. It specifies CASSSGTSYEQYF.